This TCR beta chain was sequenced for a study of response to subunit inactivated influenza vaccine. This clonotype was counted between two and nine times. TCRdb re-derived calls from the RT-PCR reads in MiXCR, one entry per CDR3 protein. The data show 500,000 to 550,000 distinct CDR3 sequences, around 7.9% seen once. Germline assignment: CDR1 SQVTM and CDR2 ANQGSEA. Trimming took off 2 bases at V and 6 bases at J, with 10 bases between the two ends. The length of the CDR3 is 12 residues. This clonotype originated in a man between 50 and 69 years old who received an inactivated influenza vaccine. The chain employs TRBV29-1 and TRBJ1-2, with a weak D call TRBD1 (5 bases). The material sequenced was PBMCs from blood, taken roughly 24 months after vaccination. For the CDR3, the DNA is TGCAGCGTTGAAAAGGGGTCCAATGGCTACACCTTC. It specifies CSVEKGSNGYTF.